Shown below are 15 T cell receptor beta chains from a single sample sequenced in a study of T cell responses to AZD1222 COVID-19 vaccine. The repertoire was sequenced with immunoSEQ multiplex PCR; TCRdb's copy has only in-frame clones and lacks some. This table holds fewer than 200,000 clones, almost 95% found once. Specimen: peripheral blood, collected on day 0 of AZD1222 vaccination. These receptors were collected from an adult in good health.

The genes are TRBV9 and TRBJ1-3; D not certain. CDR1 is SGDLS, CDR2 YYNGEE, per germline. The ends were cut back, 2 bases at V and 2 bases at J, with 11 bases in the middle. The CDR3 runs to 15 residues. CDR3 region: CASSVGADTGNTIYF. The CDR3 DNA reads TGTGCCAGCAGCGTGGGTGCGGATACTGGAAACACCATATATTTT. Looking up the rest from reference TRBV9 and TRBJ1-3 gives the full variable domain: DSGVTQTPKHLITATGQRVTLRCSPRSGDLSVYWYQQSLDQGLQFLIQYYNGEERAKGNILERFSAQQFPDLHSELNLSSLELGDSALYFCASSVGADTGNTIYFGEGSWLTVV.

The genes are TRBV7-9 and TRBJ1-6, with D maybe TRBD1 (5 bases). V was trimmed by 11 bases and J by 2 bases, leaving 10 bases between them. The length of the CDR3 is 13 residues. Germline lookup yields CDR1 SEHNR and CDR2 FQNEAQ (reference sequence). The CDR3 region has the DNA TGTGCCGCCCAGGGCGCCTATAATTCACCCCTCCACTTT. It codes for CAAQGAYNSPLHF.

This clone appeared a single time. The CDR3 DNA follows: TGTGCCAGCAGCTCTGGACAAGCAAGCACTGAAGCTTTCTTT. This encodes CASSSGQASTEAFF. The chain has TRBV28 and TRBJ1-1, with D tentatively TRBD1 (5 bases). The CDR3 totals 14 residues. Looked up from germline, CDR1 is MDHEN and CDR2 is SYDVKM. The V end was cut by 6 bases, the J end by 4 bases, with 15 bases between. Drawing the rest from reference TRBV28 and TRBJ1-1, the complete variable domain is DVKVTQSSRYLVKRTGEKVFLECVQDMDHENMFWYRQDPGLGLRLIYFSYDVKMKEKGDIPEGYSVSREKKERFSLILESASTNQTSMYLCASSSGQASTEAFFGQGTRLTVV.

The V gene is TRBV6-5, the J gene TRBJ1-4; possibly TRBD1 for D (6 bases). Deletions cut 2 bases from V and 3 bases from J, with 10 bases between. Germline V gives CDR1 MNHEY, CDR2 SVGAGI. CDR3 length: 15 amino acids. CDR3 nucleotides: TGTGCCAGCAGTTACAGGACAGTACCTAATGAAAAACTGTTTTTT. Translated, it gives CASSYRTVPNEKLFF.

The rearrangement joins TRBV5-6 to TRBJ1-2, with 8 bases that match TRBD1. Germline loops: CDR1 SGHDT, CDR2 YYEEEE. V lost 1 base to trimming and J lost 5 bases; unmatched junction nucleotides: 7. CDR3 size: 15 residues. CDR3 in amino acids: CASSLTTGALYGYTF. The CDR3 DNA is TGTGCCAGCAGCTTGACGACAGGGGCCTTGTATGGCTACACCTTC.

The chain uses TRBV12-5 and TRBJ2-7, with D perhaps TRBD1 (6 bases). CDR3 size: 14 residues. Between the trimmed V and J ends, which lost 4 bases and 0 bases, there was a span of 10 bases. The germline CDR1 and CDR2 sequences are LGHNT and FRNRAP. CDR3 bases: TGTGCTAGTGGTTCGCCGGGACACTCCTACGAGCAGTACTTC. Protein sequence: CASGSPGHSYEQYF.

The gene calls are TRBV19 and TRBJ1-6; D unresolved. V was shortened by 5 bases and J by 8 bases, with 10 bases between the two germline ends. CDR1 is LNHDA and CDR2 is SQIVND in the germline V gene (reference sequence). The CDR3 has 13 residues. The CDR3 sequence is CASSPPGDSPLHF. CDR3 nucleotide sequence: TGTGCCAGTAGTCCCCCCGGGGATTCACCCCTCCACTTT.

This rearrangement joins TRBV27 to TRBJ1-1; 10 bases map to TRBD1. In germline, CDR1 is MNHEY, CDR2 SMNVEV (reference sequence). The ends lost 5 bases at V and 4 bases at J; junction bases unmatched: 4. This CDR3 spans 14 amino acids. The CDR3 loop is CASSRDRGLTEAFF. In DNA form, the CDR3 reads TGTGCCAGCAGTAGAGACAGGGGGCTCACTGAAGCTTTCTTT.

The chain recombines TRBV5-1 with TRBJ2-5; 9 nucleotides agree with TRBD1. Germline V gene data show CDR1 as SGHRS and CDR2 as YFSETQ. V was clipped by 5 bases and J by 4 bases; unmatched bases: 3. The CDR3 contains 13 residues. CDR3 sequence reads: CASRPTGGETQYF. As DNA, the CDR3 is TGCGCCAGCAGACCGACAGGGGGAGAGACCCAGTACTTC.

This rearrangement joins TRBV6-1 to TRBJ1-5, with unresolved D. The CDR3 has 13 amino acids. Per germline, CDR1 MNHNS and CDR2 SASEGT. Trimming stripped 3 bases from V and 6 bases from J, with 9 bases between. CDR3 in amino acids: CASSEIGGQPQHF. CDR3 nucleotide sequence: TGTGCCAGCAGTGAGATAGGAGGTCAGCCCCAGCATTTT.

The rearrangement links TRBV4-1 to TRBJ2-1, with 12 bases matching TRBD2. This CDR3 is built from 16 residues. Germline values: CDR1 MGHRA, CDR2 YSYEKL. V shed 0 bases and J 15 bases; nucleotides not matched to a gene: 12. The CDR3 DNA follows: TGCGCCAGCAGCCAAGATATCGGACTAGCGGGGTCTGGTCCGTTCTTC. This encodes CASSQDIGLAGSGPFF.

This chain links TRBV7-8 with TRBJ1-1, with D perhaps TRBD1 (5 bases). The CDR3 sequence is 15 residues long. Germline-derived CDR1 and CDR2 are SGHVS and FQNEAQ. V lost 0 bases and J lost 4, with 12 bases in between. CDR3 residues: CASSLASGRATEAFF. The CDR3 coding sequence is TGTGCCAGCAGCTTAGCGAGCGGCAGGGCCACTGAAGCTTTCTTT.

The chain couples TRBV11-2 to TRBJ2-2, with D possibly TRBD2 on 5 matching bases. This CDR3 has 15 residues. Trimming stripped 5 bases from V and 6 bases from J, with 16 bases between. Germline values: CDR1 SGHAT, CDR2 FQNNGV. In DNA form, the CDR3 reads TGTGCCAGCAGCCGCCGAGAAGGAGGTCCCGGGGAGCTGTTTTTT. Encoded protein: CASSRREGGPGELFF.

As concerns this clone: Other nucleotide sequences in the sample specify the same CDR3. As DNA, the CDR3 is TGTGCCAGCAGCCCGGGACAGGGAAACACCATATATTTT. Its protein is CASSPGQGNTIYF. The V call is TRBV7-2, the J call TRBJ1-3; the match to TRBD1 covers 7 bases. This CDR3 is 13 amino acids long. Germline V lookup: CDR1 SGHTA, CDR2 FQGNSA. Trimming took 5 bases from V and 4 from J; bases not matched to a gene: 2.

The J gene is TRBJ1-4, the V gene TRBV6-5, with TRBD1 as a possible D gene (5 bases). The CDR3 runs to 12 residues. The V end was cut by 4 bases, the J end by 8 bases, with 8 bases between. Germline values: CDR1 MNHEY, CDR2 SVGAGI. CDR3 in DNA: TGTGCCAGCAGTTTCCAGGGAGAAAAACTGTTTTTT. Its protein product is CASSFQGEKLFF.